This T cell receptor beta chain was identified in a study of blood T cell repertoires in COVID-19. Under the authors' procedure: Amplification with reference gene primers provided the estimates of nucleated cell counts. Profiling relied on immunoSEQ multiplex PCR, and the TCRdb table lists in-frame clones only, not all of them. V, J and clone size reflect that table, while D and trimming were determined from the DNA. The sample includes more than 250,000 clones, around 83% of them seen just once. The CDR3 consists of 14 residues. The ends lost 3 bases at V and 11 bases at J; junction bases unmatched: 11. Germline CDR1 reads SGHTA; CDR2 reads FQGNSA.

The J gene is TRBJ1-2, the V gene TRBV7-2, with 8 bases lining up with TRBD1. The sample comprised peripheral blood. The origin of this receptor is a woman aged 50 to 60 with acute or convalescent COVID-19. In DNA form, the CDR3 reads TGTGCCAGCAGCTTGCCGGGACAGGACAGGTCTTACACCTTC. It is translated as CASSLPGQDRSYTF.